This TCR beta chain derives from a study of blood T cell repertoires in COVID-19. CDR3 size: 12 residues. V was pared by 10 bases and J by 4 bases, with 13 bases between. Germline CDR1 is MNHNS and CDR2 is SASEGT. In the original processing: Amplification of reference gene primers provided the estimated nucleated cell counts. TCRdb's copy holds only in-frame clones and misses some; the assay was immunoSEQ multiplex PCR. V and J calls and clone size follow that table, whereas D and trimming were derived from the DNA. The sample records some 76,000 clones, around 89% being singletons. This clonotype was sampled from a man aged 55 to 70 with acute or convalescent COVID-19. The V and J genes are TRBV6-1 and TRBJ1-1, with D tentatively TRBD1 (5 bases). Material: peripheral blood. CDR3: CATIWGGTEAFF. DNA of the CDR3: TGTGCCACCATTTGGGGGGGCACTGAAGCTTTCTTT.